The source of this T cell receptor beta chain is a study of T cell responses to AZD1222 COVID-19 vaccine. Sequenced by immunoSEQ multiplex PCR; TCRdb stores in-frame clones only, minus some. The sample carries 150,000 or so clones, 94% recorded once. In this sample, this clone turned up once. As yet, its antigen is unknown. In germline, CDR1 is MNHEY, CDR2 SVGAGI. Trimming shortened V by 4 bases and J by 3 bases, and 9 bases separated the two germline ends. The CDR3 length is 13 residues. Second-dose timings of about 4 or about 12 weeks were pooled. Notes on the study in general: After two AZD1222 doses, spike-specific TCR breadth and depth rose versus day 0.

V usage is TRBV6-5 and J usage is TRBJ1-2; no clear D. This specimen consisted of peripheral blood, obtained 28 days after the second AZD1222 dose. The sequence came from an adult who received the AZD1222 COVID-19 vaccine. As DNA, the CDR3 is TGTGCCAGCAGTTTAGACGACTACTATGGCTACACCTTC. Amino acid sequence: CASSLDDYYGYTF.